This TCR beta chain was documented in a study of T cells in Graves' hyperthyroidism and ophthalmopathy. This clonotype was counted many times. With duration under 3 months, ophthalmopathy was active: Clinical Activity Score at least 3, NOSPECS at least 4. The diagnoses drew upon clinical symptoms, serum thyroxine and TRAb, thyroid ultrasound and orbital computed tomography. Germline lookup yields CDR1 SGHTA and CDR2 FQGNSA. CDR3 length equals 13 residues. V trimming: 3 bases; J trimming: 6 bases; junction bases outside the gene matches: 3. Researchers took RNA transcripts and amplified the TCR beta CDR3 regions from them. The primer set for the first-round RT-PCR of the TCR CDR3 was HTBI. In TCRdb, the multiplex PCR reads were re-called with MiXCR into one record per CDR3 protein. The profile shows fewer than 650,000 distinct CDR3 sequences, 13% to 15% of them singletons.

V and J are TRBV7-2 and TRBJ2-3, with TRBD1 matching 7 bases. The sequenced material came from blood. The clonotype was recovered from a woman aged 18-30 years with Graves' ophthalmopathy. The chain's CDR3 is CASSFDRDDTQYF. For the CDR3, the DNA is TGTGCCAGCAGCTTCGACAGGGACGATACGCAGTATTTT.